Below, one T cell receptor beta chain is given with its context. Its specificity is unknown. The sample is drawn from a study of cytomegalovirus exposure and HLA in healthy donors. Study in general: The use of the same platform for the roughly 130 validation repertoires and the approximately 690 first-cohort repertoires was reported by a later analysis.

The repertoire was sequenced with immunoSEQ multiplex PCR; TCRdb's copy has only in-frame clones and lacks some. In the table there are 150,000 to 200,000 clones, 95% to 96% of which are singletons. There are 16 residues in the CDR3. With V trimmed by 5 bases and J by 4 bases, 7 bases remained unmatched. Germline-derived CDR1 and CDR2 are KGHSH and LQKENI. Study observations and caveats: Subsequent analysis showed first-cohort TCR clusters tending to co-occur in some 120 validation repertoires. The study recorded over 150 TCR beta chains that were cytomegalovirus-associated. In vitro checks showed that a few CMV-associated chains really do target CMV antigens.

This clonotype was obtained from a woman under 30 in good health and CMV-seronegative. The chain has TRBV18 and TRBJ2-5; 13 bases are shared with TRBD2. The specimen sequenced was PBMCs. The CDR3 nucleotides read TGTGCCAGCTCAAGAACCGGGACTAGCGGGGCAGAGACCCAGTACTTC. Protein sequence: CASSRTGTSGAETQYF.